Listed below are T cell receptor beta chains from one sample, sequenced in a study of blood T cell repertoires in COVID-19. The repertoire was sequenced with immunoSEQ multiplex PCR; TCRdb's copy has only in-frame clones and lacks some. The repertoire includes some 400,000 clones, more than 75% of them detected once, and 3% sits in the top ten. The sequencing input was peripheral blood. These receptors were taken from a human donor in a cohort sampled during active COVID-19. The CDR3 runs from the conserved cysteine through the conserved F or W. D genes are given only for firm matches.

d_call: TRBD2; v_call: TRBV11-2; j_call: TRBJ2-7; cdr3_aa: CASSSGRGGVYEQYF
d_call: TRBD2; v_call: TRBV6-5; j_call: TRBJ2-5; cdr3_aa: CASNLLAGKKETQYF
d_call: .; v_call: TRBV28; j_call: TRBJ2-7; cdr3_aa: CASSHQGSYEQYF
d_call: .; v_call: TRBV15; j_call: TRBJ1-1; cdr3_aa: CATSRDRMNTEAFF
d_call: .; v_call: TRBV21-1; j_call: TRBJ1-4; cdr3_aa: CASSIKIFRTPTNEKLFF
d_call: .; v_call: TRBV5-5; j_call: TRBJ2-7; cdr3_aa: CASSLGMGPYEQYF
d_call: TRBD1; v_call: TRBV7-9; j_call: TRBJ1-6; cdr3_aa: CASSSGGNSPLHF
d_call: TRBD1; v_call: TRBV5-6; j_call: TRBJ2-4; cdr3_aa: CASSSSLTGWNTKNIQYF
d_call: .; v_call: TRBV2; j_call: TRBJ2-7; cdr3_aa: CASSYSVRTKDEQYF
d_call: TRBD1; v_call: TRBV19; j_call: TRBJ2-2; cdr3_aa: CASFWDRGRVNTGELFF
d_call: .; v_call: TRBV27; j_call: TRBJ1-3; cdr3_aa: CASAGSGGPAGNTIYF
d_call: .; v_call: TRBV5-1; j_call: TRBJ1-6; cdr3_aa: CASSLAMGGNSPLHF
d_call: TRBD1; v_call: TRBV5-4; j_call: TRBJ1-3; cdr3_aa: CASSRTGGPGNTIYF
d_call: .; v_call: TRBV7-3; j_call: TRBJ2-1; cdr3_aa: CASSSPGLAPEQFF
d_call: .; v_call: TRBV2; j_call: TRBJ2-3; cdr3_aa: CASRNSYTDTQYF
d_call: .; v_call: TRBV6-1; j_call: TRBJ1-4; cdr3_aa: CASSEPGATNEKLFF
d_call: TRBD2; v_call: TRBV4-1; j_call: TRBJ2-1; cdr3_aa: CASSRGTSGGAFYNEQFF
d_call: .; v_call: TRBV11-2; j_call: TRBJ1-1; cdr3_aa: CASSQRPAGGTEAFF
d_call: TRBD2; v_call: TRBV9; j_call: TRBJ2-1; cdr3_aa: CASSVGAASGGAPFF
d_call: .; v_call: TRBV5-1; j_call: TRBJ2-7; cdr3_aa: CASSPLDRPYEQYF
d_call: .; v_call: TRBV19; j_call: TRBJ1-3; cdr3_aa: CASSGTRRANTIYF
d_call: .; v_call: TRBV5-4; j_call: TRBJ2-5; cdr3_aa: CASSWHSGGQYF
d_call: TRBD1; v_call: TRBV19; j_call: TRBJ1-1; cdr3_aa: CASSTRQGAVLDTEAFF
d_call: TRBD1; v_call: TRBV27; j_call: TRBJ2-2; cdr3_aa: CASSASQGQVIGGELFF
d_call: .; v_call: TRBV6-5; j_call: TRBJ1-2; cdr3_aa: CASKRALGGYTF
d_call: .; v_call: TRBV2; j_call: TRBJ1-2; cdr3_aa: CARRGLRNYGYTF
d_call: TRBD2; v_call: TRBV28; j_call: TRBJ2-1; cdr3_aa: CASSLSWDGRGDEQFF
d_call: .; v_call: TRBV5-1; j_call: TRBJ1-2; cdr3_aa: CASSPSGNMNGYTF
d_call: .; v_call: TRBV7-8; j_call: TRBJ2-7; cdr3_aa: CASSFGEPYEQYF
d_call: TRBD1; v_call: TRBV7-9; j_call: TRBJ2-2; cdr3_aa: CASSFNAGTGTGELFF
d_call: .; v_call: TRBV9; j_call: TRBJ1-5; cdr3_aa: CASSPGIGNQPQHF
d_call: TRBD2; v_call: TRBV6-5; j_call: TRBJ2-1; cdr3_aa: CASSSSRTSREQFF
d_call: .; v_call: TRBV6-5; j_call: TRBJ1-2; cdr3_aa: CASERQRGNYGYTF
d_call: TRBD1; v_call: TRBV25-1; j_call: TRBJ1-2; cdr3_aa: CASSALWTGSDHGYTF
d_call: .; v_call: TRBV30; j_call: TRBJ1-5; cdr3_aa: CAWSMGLRSNQPQHF
d_call: .; v_call: TRBV4-2; j_call: TRBJ2-4; cdr3_aa: CASSQELLLPKNIQYF
d_call: .; v_call: TRBV9; j_call: TRBJ1-6; cdr3_aa: CASSATSNSPLHF
d_call: .; v_call: TRBV5-1; j_call: TRBJ2-5; cdr3_aa: CASSSWGGSGETQYF
d_call: .; v_call: TRBV2; j_call: TRBJ1-4; cdr3_aa: CASSPPGVKLFF
d_call: .; v_call: TRBV30; j_call: TRBJ1-1; cdr3_aa: CAWGIQGALHTEAFF
d_call: TRBD2; v_call: TRBV4-1; j_call: TRBJ2-2; cdr3_aa: CASSQTAGGRTGELFF
d_call: TRBD2; v_call: TRBV15; j_call: TRBJ2-7; cdr3_aa: CATSRDVAGGREQYF
d_call: TRBD2; v_call: TRBV28; j_call: TRBJ2-7; cdr3_aa: CASSLLLAGGTYEQYF
d_call: TRBD2; v_call: TRBV5-1; j_call: TRBJ2-3; cdr3_aa: CASREGGRDTQYF
d_call: TRBD1; v_call: TRBV5-5; j_call: TRBJ1-2; cdr3_aa: CASSPHPTGNYGYTF
d_call: TRBD1; v_call: TRBV11-1; j_call: TRBJ2-5; cdr3_aa: CASSPRTGSQETQYF
d_call: .; v_call: TRBV7-2; j_call: TRBJ2-5; cdr3_aa: CASSLDRRGETQYF
d_call: .; v_call: TRBV7-2; j_call: TRBJ2-7; cdr3_aa: CASSAYWRGEQYF